This T cell receptor beta chain appears in the sequencing data of a study of T cell repertoires and Cas9 in healthy adults. Turning to the study itself: SpCas9-reactive CD4 and CD8 T cells were characterized for potency, cytotoxicity and lineage.

Produced via immunoSEQ multiplex PCR; TCRdb's table is partial and in-frame only. The data hold tens of thousands of clones, with around 92% observed a single time. V was clipped by 6 bases and J by 7 bases, with 15 bases between them. Germline V gene lookup returns CDR1 LGHNT and CDR2 FRNRAP. The CDR3 consists of 13 residues. Study findings and constraints: Reportedly, SpCas9-reactive effector T cell proliferation and function were mitigated by SpCas9-reactive Tregs in vitro.

As concerns this clone: Its antigen is undetermined.

This receptor was taken from a human donor in good health. The chain employs TRBV12-5 and TRBJ1-1, with D possibly matching TRBD1 (6 bases). Material for sequencing was CD4+ effector T cells (CD127+, CD25-, CD137-, CD154-) from PBMCs; culture status not recorded. The CDR3 here is CASGPRGGNEAFF. The CDR3 nucleotides are TGTGCTAGTGGACCTCGAGGGGGGAATGAAGCTTTCTTT.